Given below is one TCR beta chain in context. The assay was immunoSEQ multiplex PCR, and TCRdb's table has in-frame clones only and misses some. The repertoire includes around 260,000 clones, approximately 86% of them detected once, and about 2.1% sits in the top ten. The sample originates from a study of blood T cell repertoires in COVID-19. Looking at the study overall: The analysed material was cDNA or gDNA that came from T cells, B-cell-depleted T cells, or PBMCs.

From germline, CDR1 is MGHRA and CDR2 YSYEKL. The CDR3 sequence is 14 residues long. The germline V and J ends were trimmed by 1 base and 4 bases, with 7 bases remaining between them. The sequence derives from a young man with active or convalescent COVID-19. Input material: peripheral blood. This chain joins TRBV4-1 and TRBJ1-4; D is unclear. For the CDR3, the DNA is TGCGCCAGCAGCCAAGGGCAGAATAATGAAAAACTGTTTTTT. The encoded protein is CASSQGQNNEKLFF.